This T cell receptor beta chain stems from a study of blood T cell repertoires in COVID-19. Germline V gene sequence: CDR1 KGHSH, CDR2 LQKENI. V lost 3 bases and J 5 bases, leaving 2 bases between the germline ends. CDR3 size: 11 residues. Authors' analysis steps: Reference gene primer amplification in the assay estimated nucleated cell counts. Clones were sequenced by immunoSEQ multiplex PCR, and TCRdb holds only the in-frame ones, with some missing. The V and J calls and clone size were taken over from that table, and D and trimming were inferred from the DNA. Here the sample spans around 260,000 clones, approximately 87% being singletons.

The sequence came from a woman in her 50s with acute or convalescent COVID-19. The material sequenced was peripheral blood. The chain uses TRBV18 and TRBJ2-4, with D unresolved. DNA of the CDR3: TGTGCCAGCTCACCCGAAAACATTCAGTACTTC. It translates to CASSPENIQYF.